Listed below are T cell receptor beta chains from one sample, sequenced in a study of blood T cell repertoires in COVID-19. Method: immunoSEQ multiplex PCR; TCRdb's copy keeps in-frame clones and lacks some. The table lists 110,000 to 150,000 clones, less than 90% of them singletons. Specimen: PBMCs or T cells enriched from blood (not recorded which). The receptors were gathered from a man in his forties with acute COVID-19. CDR3s leave out the opening cysteine and the closing phenylalanine or tryptophan. Each record gives: D gene, clone size, V gene, J gene, CDR3 protein. D genes are given only for firm matches. Size is omitted from some rows. Given values are once, few, many or a class for expanded clones.

>TRBD2|NA|TRBV4-3|TRBJ2-3
ASSQGGLAGEADTQY
>NA|NA|TRBV7-2|TRBJ2-3
ASSWTFGSSTDTQY
>NA|NA|TRBV6-2/TRBV6-3|TRBJ2-1
ASSPIIDSNYYNEQF
>TRBD1|NA|TRBV30|TRBJ1-5
AWSRDRDFLFGNQPQH
>NA|NA|TRBV7-2|TRBJ1-3
ASNPEVGENTIY
>TRBD1|NA|TRBV15|TRBJ1-3
ATSRGQGLTGNTIY
>NA|few|TRBV28|TRBJ1-5
ASRFEQGSNQPQH
>NA|NA|TRBV7-2|TRBJ1-6
ASSLRLGQTSPLH
>NA|NA|TRBV10-3|TRBJ2-7
AISVTTSGYEQY
>NA|NA|TRBV7-9|TRBJ1-5
ASSLDRVPNQPQH
>NA|NA|TRBV7-9|TRBJ2-5
ASSASQIPETQY
>TRBD1|NA|TRBV3-1/TRBV3-2|TRBJ1-5
ASSRDRGGNQPQH
>NA|NA|TRBV5-1|TRBJ2-3
ASHLGDTQY
>TRBD1|NA|TRBV4-1|TRBJ1-1
ASSRTQGAPPAF
>NA|NA|TRBV6-5|TRBJ1-1
ASSQGPSVNTEAF
>NA|NA|TRBV11-2|TRBJ2-3
ASSWSSGRGVTDTQY
>TRBD2|NA|TRBV11-2|TRBJ2-3
ASSLVPRGGADTQY
>NA|NA|TRBV28|TRBJ2-1
ASSFRRNEQF
>NA|NA|TRBV29-1|TRBJ1-1
SGWEGPNTEAF
>TRBD1|NA|TRBV6-2/TRBV6-3|TRBJ1-2
ASSLFRTGQYGYT
>NA|NA|TRBV3-1/TRBV3-2|TRBJ2-7
ASSHAGFYEQY
>NA|NA|TRBV2|TRBJ1-4
ASSDQTGQRNEKLF
>NA|NA|TRBV3-1/TRBV3-2|TRBJ2-1
ASSQDPGWEQF
>TRBD1|NA|TRBV7-2|TRBJ2-7
ASAWDRTSYEQY